Sequencing of this TCR beta chain was carried out in a study of CD8 T cells in ankylosing spondylitis. Broader study findings: Several of the motif variants were reported before in synovial fluid and blood from reactive arthritis. Peripheral blood held disease-linked clones only at relatively low frequency, and these were CD8+. Seemingly distinctive of ankylosing spondylitis blood was a TCR beta motif formed by eight highly homologous variants.

The CDR3 contains 18 residues. From germline, CDR1 is SGHAT and CDR2 FQDESV (reference sequence). The V segment lost 2 bases and the J segment 0 bases; nucleotides outside the gene matches: 10. As regards this clonotype: The antigen is unknown.

Scientists made TCR beta libraries using quantitative 5'-RACE with molecular barcodes. TCRdb passed the 5' RACE reads through MiXCR, listing each CDR3 protein once. This table holds a few hundred thousand distinct CDR3 sequences, approximately 20% found once. V and J are TRBV11-1 and TRBJ2-7, with 10 bases that match TRBD2. This TCR was recovered from a male donor with ankylosing spondylitis. Sequenced input: blood, either unsorted or a sorted T cell fraction (not recorded which). CDR3 in amino acids: CASSLIPLAGQSSYEQYF. CDR3 DNA: TGTGCCAGCAGCTTAATTCCACTAGCGGGACAAAGCTCCTACGAGCAGTACTTC.